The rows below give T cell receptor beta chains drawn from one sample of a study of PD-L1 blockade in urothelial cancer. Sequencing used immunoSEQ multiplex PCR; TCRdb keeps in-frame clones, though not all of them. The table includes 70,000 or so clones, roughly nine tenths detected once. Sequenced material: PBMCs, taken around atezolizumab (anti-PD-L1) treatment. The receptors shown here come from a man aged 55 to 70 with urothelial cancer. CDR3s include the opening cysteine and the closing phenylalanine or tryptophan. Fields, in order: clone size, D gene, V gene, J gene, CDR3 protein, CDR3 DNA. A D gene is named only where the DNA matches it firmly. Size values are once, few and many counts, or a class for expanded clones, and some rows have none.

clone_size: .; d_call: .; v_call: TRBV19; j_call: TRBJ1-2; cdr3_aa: CASSGILGRVVRGYTF; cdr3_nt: TGTGCCAGTAGTGGCATTTTGGGCAGGGTTGTACGTGGCTACACCTTC
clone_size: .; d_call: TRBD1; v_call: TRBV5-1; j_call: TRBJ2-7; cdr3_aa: CASSSDRVSHEQYF; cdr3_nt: TGCGCCAGCAGCTCTGACAGGGTGAGCCACGAGCAGTACTTC
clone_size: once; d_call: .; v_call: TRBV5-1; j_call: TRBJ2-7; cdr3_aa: CASSSLLPGQGSSGRFKAYEQYF; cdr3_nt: TGCGCCAGCAGCTCGCTCTTGCCGGGACAGGGAAGTAGCGGGAGGTTCAAAGCCTACGAGCAGTACTTC
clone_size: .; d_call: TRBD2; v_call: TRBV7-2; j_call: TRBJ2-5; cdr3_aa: CASSPLGGQETQYF; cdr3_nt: TGTGCCAGCAGCCCCCTCGGGGGGCAAGAGACCCAGTACTTC
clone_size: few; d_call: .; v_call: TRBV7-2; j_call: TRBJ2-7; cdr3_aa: CASSFSSYEQYF; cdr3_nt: TGTGCCAGCAGCTTCAGCTCCTACGAGCAGTACTTC
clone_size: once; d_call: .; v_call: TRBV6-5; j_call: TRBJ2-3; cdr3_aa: CASSYGLATSTDTQYF; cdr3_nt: TGTGCCAGCAGTTACGGCCTAGCGACTAGCACAGATACGCAGTATTTT
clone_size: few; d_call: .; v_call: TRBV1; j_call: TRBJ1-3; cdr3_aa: CTSSRGPVGNTIYF; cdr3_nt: TGCACCAGCAGCCGAGGGCCAGTTGGAAACACCATATATTTT
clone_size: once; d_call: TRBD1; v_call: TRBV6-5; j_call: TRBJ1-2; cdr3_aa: CASSYSRGHPNYGYTF; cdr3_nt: TGTGCCAGCAGTTACTCGAGGGGGCATCCGAACTATGGCTACACCTTC
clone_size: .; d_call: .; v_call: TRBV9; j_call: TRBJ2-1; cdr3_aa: CASSLGDYRRSYNEQFF; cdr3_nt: TGTGCCAGCAGCCTAGGGGATTACAGGCGGTCCTACAATGAGCAGTTCTTC
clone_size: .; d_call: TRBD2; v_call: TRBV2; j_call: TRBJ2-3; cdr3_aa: CASTQLAADTQYF; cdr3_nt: TGTGCCAGCACCCAACTAGCGGCTGATACGCAGTATTTT
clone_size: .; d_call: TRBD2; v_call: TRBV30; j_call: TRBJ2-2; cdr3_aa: CAWRHRTSGGNTGELFF; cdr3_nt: TGTGCCTGGAGGCATCGGACTAGCGGGGGGAACACCGGGGAGCTGTTTTTT
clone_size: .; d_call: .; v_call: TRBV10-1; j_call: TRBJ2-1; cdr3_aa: CASSAMIGPGEQFF; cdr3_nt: TGCGCCAGCAGTGCAATGATTGGGCCGGGGGAGCAGTTCTTC
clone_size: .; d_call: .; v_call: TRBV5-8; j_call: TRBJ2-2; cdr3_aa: CASKVRGQGTGELFF; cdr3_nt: TGTGCCAGCAAAGTCAGGGGCCAGGGGACCGGGGAGCTGTTTTTT
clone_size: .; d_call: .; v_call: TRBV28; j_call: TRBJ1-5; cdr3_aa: CASLTRRQANQPQHF; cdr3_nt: TGTGCCAGCCTGACGCGCCGACAGGCCAATCAGCCCCAGCATTTT
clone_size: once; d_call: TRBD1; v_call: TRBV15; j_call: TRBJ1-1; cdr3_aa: CATSRDRGRTEAFF; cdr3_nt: TGTGCCACCAGCAGGGACAGGGGGCGGACTGAAGCTTTCTTT
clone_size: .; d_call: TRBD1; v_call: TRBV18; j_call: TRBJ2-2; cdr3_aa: CASSHSQGAGELFF; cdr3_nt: TGTGCCAGCTCACACTCTCAGGGGGCCGGGGAGCTGTTTTTT
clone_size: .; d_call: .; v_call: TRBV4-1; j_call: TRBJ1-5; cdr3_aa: CASSQNQGLPSQPQHF; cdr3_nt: TGCGCCAGCAGCCAAAATCAGGGGTTACCTTCTCAGCCCCAGCATTTT
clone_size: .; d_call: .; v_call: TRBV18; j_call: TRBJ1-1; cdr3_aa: CASSPRDTTYRGNTEAFF; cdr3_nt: TGTGCCAGCTCACCCCGGGACACAACCTACCGGGGGAACACTGAAGCTTTCTTT
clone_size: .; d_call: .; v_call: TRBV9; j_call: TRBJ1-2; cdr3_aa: CASSMAPQGSYGYTF; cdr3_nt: TGTGCCAGCAGCATGGCCCCTCAGGGGTCCTATGGCTACACCTTC
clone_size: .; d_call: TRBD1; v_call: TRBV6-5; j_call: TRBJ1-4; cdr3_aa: CASRRTGSTNEKLFF; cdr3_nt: TGTGCCAGCAGACGGACAGGCTCAACTAATGAAAAACTGTTTTTT
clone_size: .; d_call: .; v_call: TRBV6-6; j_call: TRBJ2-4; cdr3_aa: CASSSREAGNIQYF; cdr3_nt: TGTGCCAGCAGTTCCAGGGAGGCGGGAAACATTCAGTACTTC
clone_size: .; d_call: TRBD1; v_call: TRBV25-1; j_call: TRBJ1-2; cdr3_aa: CASSDPDRGRFSGYTF; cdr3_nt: TGTGCCAGCAGTGACCCGGACAGGGGGAGATTCAGTGGCTACACCTTC
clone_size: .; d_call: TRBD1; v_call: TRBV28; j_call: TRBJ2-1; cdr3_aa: CASGQGAGYNEQFF; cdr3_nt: TGTGCCAGCGGACAGGGGGCTGGGTACAATGAGCAGTTCTTC
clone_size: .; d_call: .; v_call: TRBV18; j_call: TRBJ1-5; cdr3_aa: CASSPLGRNSNQPQHF; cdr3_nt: TGTGCCAGCTCACCGCTAGGGAGAAATAGCAATCAGCCCCAGCATTTT
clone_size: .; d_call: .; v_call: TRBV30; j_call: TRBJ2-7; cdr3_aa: CAWSAFADTVYEQYF; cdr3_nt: TGTGCCTGGAGTGCGTTCGCGGACACGGTCTACGAGCAGTACTTC
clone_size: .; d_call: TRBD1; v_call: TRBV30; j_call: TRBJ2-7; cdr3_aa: CAWSKGTGGFEQYF; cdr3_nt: TGTGCCTGGAGTAAAGGGACAGGGGGATTCGAGCAGTACTTC
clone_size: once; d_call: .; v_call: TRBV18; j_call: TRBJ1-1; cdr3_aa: CASSPGLNTEAFF; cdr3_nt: TGTGCCAGCTCACCAGGGCTGAACACTGAAGCTTTCTTT
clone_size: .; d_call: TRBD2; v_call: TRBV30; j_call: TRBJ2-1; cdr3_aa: CAWVVAGGEQFF; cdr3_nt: TGTGCCTGGGTAGTAGCGGGGGGGGAACAGTTCTTC
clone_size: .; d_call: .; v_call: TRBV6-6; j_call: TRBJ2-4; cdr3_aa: CASSLETQAKNIQYF; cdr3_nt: TGTGCCAGCAGTTTAGAGACTCAAGCCAAAAACATTCAGTACTTC
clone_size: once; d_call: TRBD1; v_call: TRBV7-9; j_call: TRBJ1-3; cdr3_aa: CASSPGQANTIYF; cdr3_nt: TGTGCCAGCAGTCCCGGACAGGCAAACACCATATATTTT
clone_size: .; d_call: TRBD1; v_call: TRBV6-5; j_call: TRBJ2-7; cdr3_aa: CASSRQRDSSYEQYF; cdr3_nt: TGTGCCAGCAGCCGCCAACGGGACAGCTCCTACGAGCAGTACTTC
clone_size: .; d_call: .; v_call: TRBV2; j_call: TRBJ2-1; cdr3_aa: CASSEAPGLSYNEQFF; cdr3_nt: TGTGCCAGCAGTGAAGCGCCAGGGCTCTCCTACAATGAGCAGTTCTTC
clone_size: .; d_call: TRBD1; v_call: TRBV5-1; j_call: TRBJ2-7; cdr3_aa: CASSLGTGGVYEQYF; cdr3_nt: TGCGCCAGCAGCTTGGGGACAGGGGGCGTCTACGAGCAGTACTTC
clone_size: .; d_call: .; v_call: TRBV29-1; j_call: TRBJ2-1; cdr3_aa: CSVEWTGDEQFF; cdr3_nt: TGCAGCGTTGAGTGGACCGGGGATGAGCAGTTCTTC
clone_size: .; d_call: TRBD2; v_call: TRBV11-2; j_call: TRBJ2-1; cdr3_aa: CASSSGLADYNEQFF; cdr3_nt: TGTGCCAGCAGCTCCGGTCTAGCGGACTACAATGAGCAGTTCTTC
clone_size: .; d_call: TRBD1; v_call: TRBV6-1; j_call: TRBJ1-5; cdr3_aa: CASSEVYSSGTGYQPQHF; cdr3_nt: TGTGCCAGCAGTGAAGTCTATTCGTCGGGGACAGGTTACCAGCCCCAGCATTTT
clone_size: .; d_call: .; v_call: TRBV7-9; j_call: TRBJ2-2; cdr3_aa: CASRPGLSGELFF; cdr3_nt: TGTGCCAGCAGGCCCGGACTATCCGGGGAGCTGTTTTTT
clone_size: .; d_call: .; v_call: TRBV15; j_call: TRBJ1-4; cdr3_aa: CATSRGWGLNEKLFF; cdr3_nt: TGTGCCACCAGCAGGGGGTGGGGCCTTAATGAAAAACTGTTTTTT
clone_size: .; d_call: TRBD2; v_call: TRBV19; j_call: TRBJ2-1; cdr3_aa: CASSRHRLAGGINEQFF; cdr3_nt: TGTGCCAGTAGTAGACACCGGCTAGCGGGAGGGATCAATGAGCAGTTCTTC
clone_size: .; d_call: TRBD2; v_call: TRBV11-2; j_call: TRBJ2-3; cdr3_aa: CASSFSLAGTDTQYF; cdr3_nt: TGTGCCAGCAGCTTTTCTTTAGCGGGGACAGATACGCAGTATTTT
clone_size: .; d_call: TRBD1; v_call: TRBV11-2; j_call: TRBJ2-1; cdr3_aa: CASSTGQGRGNEQFF; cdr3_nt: TGTGCCAGCAGCACGGGACAGGGCAGGGGCAATGAGCAGTTCTTC
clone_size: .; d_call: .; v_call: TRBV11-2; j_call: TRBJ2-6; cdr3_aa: CASSSQGAGANVLTF; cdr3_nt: TGTGCCAGCAGCTCACAGGGAGCCGGGGCCAACGTCCTGACTTTC
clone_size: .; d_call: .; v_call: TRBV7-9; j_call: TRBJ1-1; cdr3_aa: CASSLAGGTNTEAFF; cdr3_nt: TGTGCCAGCAGCTTAGCTGGGGGCACTAACACTGAAGCTTTCTTT
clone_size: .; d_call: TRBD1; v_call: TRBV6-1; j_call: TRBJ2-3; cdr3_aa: CASLGQEFSTDTQYF; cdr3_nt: TGTGCCAGTTTAGGACAGGAATTTAGCACAGATACGCAGTATTTT
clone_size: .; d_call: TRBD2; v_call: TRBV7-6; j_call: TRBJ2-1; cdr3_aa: CASSLNDAGGLEQFF; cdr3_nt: TGTGCCAGCAGCTTAAACGACGCGGGAGGACTTGAGCAGTTCTTC
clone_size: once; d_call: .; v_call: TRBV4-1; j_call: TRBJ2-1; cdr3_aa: CASSKGPGAGNEQFF; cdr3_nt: TGCGCCAGCAGCAAAGGACCTGGCGCGGGTAATGAGCAGTTCTTC
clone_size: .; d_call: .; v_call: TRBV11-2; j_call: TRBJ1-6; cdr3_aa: CASSWAGSYNSPLHF; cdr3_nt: TGTGCCAGCAGCTGGGCGGGGTCCTATAATTCACCCCTCCACTTT
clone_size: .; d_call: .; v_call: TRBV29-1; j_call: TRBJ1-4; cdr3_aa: CSVVGGKTTNEKLFF; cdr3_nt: TGCAGCGTTGTCGGGGGGAAGACAACTAATGAAAAACTGTTTTTT
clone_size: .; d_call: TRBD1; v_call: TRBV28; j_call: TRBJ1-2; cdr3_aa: CASSGQTQPYGYTF; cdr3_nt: TGTGCCAGCTCGGGACAGACCCAACCCTATGGCTACACCTTC
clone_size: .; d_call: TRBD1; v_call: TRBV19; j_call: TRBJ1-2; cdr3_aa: CASSPDRDYGYTF; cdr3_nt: TGTGCCAGTAGTCCCGACAGGGATTATGGCTACACCTTC
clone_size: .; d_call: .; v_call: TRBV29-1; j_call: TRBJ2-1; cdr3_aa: CSVAVSYNEQFF; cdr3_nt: TGCAGCGTTGCAGTCAGCTACAATGAGCAGTTCTTC